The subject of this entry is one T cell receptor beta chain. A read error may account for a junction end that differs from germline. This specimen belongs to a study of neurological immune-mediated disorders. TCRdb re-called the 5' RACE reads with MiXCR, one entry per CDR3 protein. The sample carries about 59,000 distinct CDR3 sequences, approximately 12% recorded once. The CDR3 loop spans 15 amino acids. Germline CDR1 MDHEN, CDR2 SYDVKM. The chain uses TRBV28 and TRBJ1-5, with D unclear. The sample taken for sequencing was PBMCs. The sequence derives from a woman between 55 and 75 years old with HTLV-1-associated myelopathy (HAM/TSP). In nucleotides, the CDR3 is TGTGCCGGCAGTTTAGGCTCCATCTCTGATCAGCCCCGGCATTTT. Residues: CAGSLGSISDQPRHF.